The 20 T cell receptor beta chains below all came from one sample that was sequenced in a study of blood T cell repertoires in COVID-19. The assay was immunoSEQ multiplex PCR, and TCRdb's table has in-frame clones only and misses some. This sample has about 250,000 clones; just under 85% occur once, and the top ten carry roughly 4%. The sequenced material came from peripheral blood. Receptors were obtained from a man aged 50 to 59 with acute or convalescent COVID-19.

The chain combines TRBV12-3 or TRBV12-4 with TRBJ2-7; D perhaps matches TRBD2 (5 bases). This CDR3 region has 11 residues. V lost 6 bases and J lost 10, with 13 bases in between. This CDR3 is CASRNSGLQYF. In DNA form, the CDR3 reads TGTGCCAGCAGAAATTCCGGACTCCAGTACTTC.

The chain uses TRBV30 and TRBJ1-3, with TRBD1 matching 7 bases. The CDR3 spans 15 residues. The germline V gene encodes CDR1 GTSNPN and CDR2 SVGIG (reference sequence). V trimming: 8 bases; J trimming: 4 bases; junction bases outside the gene matches: 14. The chain's CDR3 is CAGIKAGTAGNTIYF. As DNA, the CDR3 is TGTGCCGGAATAAAAGCCGGGACAGCCGGAAACACCATATATTTT.

The rearrangement joins TRBV4-1 to TRBJ2-2; TRBD1 agrees at 7 bases. Germline V gives CDR1 MGHRA, CDR2 YSYEKL. V was clipped by 2 bases and J by 6 bases; unmatched bases: 6. The CDR3 is made up of 15 amino acids. In DNA form, the CDR3 reads TGCGCCAGCAGCCAACCGACCCAGGGGGCCGGGGAGCTGTTTTTT. Protein sequence: CASSQPTQGAGELFF.

The CDR3: CASSEGYRGAMRGYTF. The CDR3 DNA follows: TGTGCCAGCAGTGAAGGCTACAGGGGGGCAATGCGAGGCTACACCTTC. This chain connects TRBV6-1 to TRBJ1-2; 8 positions match TRBD1. The germline V gene has CDR1 MNHNS and CDR2 SASEGT. The J segment lost 8 bases and the V segment lost 1 base, leaving 12 bases of the junction unmatched. The CDR3 has 16 residues.

CDR3 residues: CAISESTGGPDTQYF. The CDR3 nucleotides read TGTGCCATCAGTGAGTCGACGGGGGGGCCAGATACGCAGTATTTT. The chain links TRBV10-3 to TRBJ2-3, with TRBD2 matching 8 bases. Trimming at V came to 0 bases and at J to 4 bases, leaving 3 bases not matched to a gene. The CDR3 runs 15 residues. Looked up from germline, CDR1 is ENHRY and CDR2 is SYGVKD.

This clone has only one observation. The V call is TRBV10-1, the J call TRBJ1-4, with TRBD1 as a possible D gene (5 bases). Trimming removed 2 bases from V and 8 bases from J, with 12 bases in between. Germline values: CDR1 WNHNN, CDR2 SYGVQD (reference sequence). This CDR3 region has 14 residues. CDR3 bases: TGCGCCAGCAGTGAGGGGGGACTGGGGGAAAAACTGTTTTTT. Its translation: CASSEGGLGEKLFF.

The chain joins TRBV11-2 to TRBJ1-4; D gene ambiguous. Germline CDR1 SGHAT, CDR2 FQNNGV. Trimming took 5 bases from V and 8 from J, leaving 15 bases between them. This CDR3 region has 14 residues. CDR3 sequence (DNA): TGTGCCAGCAGCCTGACTCTCCCCGGGGAAAAACTGTTTTTT. Its translation is CASSLTLPGEKLFF.

The rearrangement uses TRBV7-9 and TRBJ2-7; 15 nucleotides line up with TRBD2. With 6 bases clipped from V and 7 bases from J, the junction kept 10 bases outside the gene matches. Germline loops: CDR1 SEHNR, CDR2 FQNEAQ (reference sequence). CDR3 length equals 16 residues. The DNA for the CDR3 is TGTGCCAGCAGACCCGGACTAGCGGGAGGGCCGGGAGAGCAGTACTTC. This sequence encodes CASRPGLAGGPGEQYF.

In nucleotides, the CDR3 is TGTGCCAGCAGTCGAGAGGGACTAGCGGGACCCGGGGAGCTGTTTTTT. It specifies CASSREGLAGPGELFF. The chain employs TRBV6-6 and TRBJ2-2, with 13 bases lining up with TRBD2. After removal of 5 bases from V and 6 bases from J, the junction contained 6 bases not matched to a gene. The CDR3 contains 16 residues. Germline CDR1 is MNHNY and CDR2 is SVGAGI (reference sequence).

V and J are TRBV12-5 and TRBJ1-6, with TRBD1 matching over 7 bases. Unmatched junction bases numbered 10, after V lost 4 bases and J lost 7 bases. CDR3 length: 16 residues. CDR1 LGHNT and CDR2 FRNRAP come from the germline V gene. The CDR3 DNA reads as TGTGCTAGTGGTTCGGAAAAAGGGGGCTGGAATTCACCCCTCCACTTT. Translating gives CASGSEKGGWNSPLHF. Full variable domain (rest looked up from reference TRBV12-5 and TRBJ1-6): DARVTQTPRHKVTEMGQEVTMRCQPILGHNTVFWYRQTMMQGLELLAYFRNRAPLDDSGMPKDRFSAEMPDATLATLKIQPSEPRDSAVYFCASGSEKGGWNSPLHFGNGTRLTVT.

The V gene is TRBV4-1, the J gene TRBJ2-2, with D perhaps matching TRBD2 (6 bases). V was cut by 4 bases and J by 1 base, with 13 bases left in between. CDR3 size: 16 residues. The germline CDR1 and CDR2 sequences are MGHRA and YSYEKL. CDR3 in amino acids: CASSRGGTGNTGELFF. The DNA of the CDR3 is TGCGCCAGCAGCCGAGGAGGGACGGGGAACACCGGGGAGCTGTTTTTT.

The chain uses TRBV29-1 and TRBJ2-2; no definite D call. The germline V gene encodes CDR1 SQVTM and CDR2 ANQGSEA. CDR3 length: 13 residues. V dropped 4 bases and J dropped 8 bases, with 14 bases sitting between them. In DNA, the CDR3 is TGCAGCGTTGGCGTTTCACCGGTAGGGGAGCTGTTTTTT. Translation: CSVGVSPVGELFF.

The chain couples TRBV18 to TRBJ1-1; no reliable D call. The CDR3 totals 14 residues. V was cut by 4 bases and J by 1 base, with 10 bases left in between. The germline V gene encodes CDR1 KGHSH and CDR2 LQKENI. In DNA form, the CDR3 reads TGTGCCAGCTCACAGGCACCGGGGAACACTGAAGCTTTCTTT. Protein: CASSQAPGNTEAFF. Combining the CDR3 with reference TRBV18 and TRBJ1-1 gives the whole variable domain NAGVMQNPRHLVRRRGQEARLRCSPMKGHSHVYWYRQLPEEGLKFMVYLQKENIIDESGMPKERFSAEFPKEGPSILRIQQVVRGDSAAYFCASSQAPGNTEAFFGQGTRLTVV.

The chain has TRBV19 and TRBJ2-7; 7 nucleotides agree with TRBD1. The trim removed 6 bases at V and 4 bases at J, leaving 9 bases unmatched. CDR1 LNHDA and CDR2 SQIVND come from the germline V gene (reference sequence). The CDR3 has 14 residues. CDR3 loop: CASSKGAPGYEQYF. The CDR3 coding sequence is TGTGCCAGTAGCAAGGGGGCGCCGGGGTACGAGCAGTACTTC.

The chain employs TRBV5-4 and TRBJ2-5, with 8 bases lining up with TRBD2. The CDR3 is made up of 15 amino acids. V shed 4 bases and J 5 bases; nucleotides not matched to a gene: 10. Germline V gene lookup returns CDR1 SGHNT and CDR2 YYREEE (reference sequence). CDR3 residues: CASSRSGETDETQYF. In nucleotides, the CDR3 is TGTGCCAGCAGCCGTAGCGGGGAGACAGACGAGACCCAGTACTTC.

The J gene is TRBJ2-5, the V gene TRBV11-2; no definite D call. With 2 bases removed from V and 2 bases from J, the gap between germline ends came to 3 bases. This CDR3 contains 12 residues. Looked up from germline, CDR1 is SGHAT and CDR2 is FQNNGV. In nucleotides, the CDR3 is TGTGCCAGCAGCTTAACTCAAGAGACCCAGTACTTC. Translated: CASSLTQETQYF.

This chain links TRBV4-1 with TRBJ1-6, with D possibly matching TRBD1 (6 bases). Between the trimmed V and J ends, which lost 2 bases and 7 bases, there was a span of 9 bases. This CDR3 is 14 amino acids long. Per germline, CDR1 MGHRA and CDR2 YSYEKL. CDR3 DNA: TGCGCCAGCAGCCAACAGGGGATGAATTCACCCCTCCACTTT. It is translated as CASSQQGMNSPLHF.

This clone showed up just a few times. V is TRBV5-3 and J is TRBJ1-1; D is perhaps TRBD1 (5 bases). TRBV5-3 is an ORF, and what it does is uncertain. This CDR3 has 14 residues. Trimming pared 0 bases from V and 4 bases from J, leaving 10 bases between. Here the CDR3 reads CARSLVRGTTEAFF. CDR3 nucleotides: TGTGCCAGAAGCTTGGTAAGGGGCACCACTGAAGCTTTCTTT.

This clone has only one observation. The V and J genes are TRBV7-9 and TRBJ1-2; 7 bases line up with TRBD1. In germline, CDR1 is SEHNR, CDR2 FQNEAQ (reference sequence). The CDR3 covers 15 residues. Germline trimming cut 0 bases from V and 5 bases from J; bases unmatched to any gene: 6. The CDR3 DNA reads TGTGCCAGCAGCTTAGCTAGACAGGGATCGTATGGCTACACCTTC. It specifies CASSLARQGSYGYTF.

This clone occurred a few times. This chain links TRBV19 with TRBJ2-2; TRBD2 aligns across 9 bases. Germline loops: CDR1 LNHDA, CDR2 SQIVND (reference sequence). The V gene end was trimmed by 6 bases and the J gene end by 4 bases; junction bases not matched to a gene: 6. This CDR3 spans 15 amino acids. The CDR3 sequence is CASRRLAGTTGELFF. The CDR3 bases are TGTGCCAGTAGAAGGCTAGCGGGAACCACCGGGGAGCTGTTTTTT.